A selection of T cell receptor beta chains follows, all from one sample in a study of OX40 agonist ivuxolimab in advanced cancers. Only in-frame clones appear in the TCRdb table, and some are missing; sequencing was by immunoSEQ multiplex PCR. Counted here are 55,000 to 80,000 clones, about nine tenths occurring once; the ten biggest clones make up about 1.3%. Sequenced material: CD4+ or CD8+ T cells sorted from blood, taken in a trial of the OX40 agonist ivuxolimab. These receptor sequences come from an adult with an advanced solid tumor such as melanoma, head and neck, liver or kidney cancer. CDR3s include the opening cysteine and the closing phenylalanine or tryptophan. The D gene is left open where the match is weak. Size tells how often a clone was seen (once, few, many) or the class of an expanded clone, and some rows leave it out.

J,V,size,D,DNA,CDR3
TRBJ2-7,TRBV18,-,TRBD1,TGTGCCAGCTCACCGGGACAGGATTCCTACGAGCAGTACTTC,CASSPGQDSYEQYF
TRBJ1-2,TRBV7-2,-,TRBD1,TGTGCCAGCAGCATGCGACAGGGGCACTATGGCTACACCTTC,CASSMRQGHYGYTF
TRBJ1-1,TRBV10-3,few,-,TGTGCCATCATGAACCATAGGGACACTGAAGCTTTCTTT,CAIMNHRDTEAFF
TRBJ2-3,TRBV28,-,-,TGTGCCAGCAGTTTGTCAGGGGCTAGCACAGATACGCAGTATTTT,CASSLSGASTDTQYF
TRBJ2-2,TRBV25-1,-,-,TGTGCCAGCGGAGGGTCGGCAGAATTTCGAACCGGGGAGCTGTTTTTT,CASGGSAEFRTGELFF
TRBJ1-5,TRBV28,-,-,TGTGCCAGCACCACAGCCCTTGGGAGCAATCAGCCCCAGCATTTT,CASTTALGSNQPQHF
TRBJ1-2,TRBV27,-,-,TGTGCCAGCAGCCCAACTCACAAGGTGACGTTGAATGGCTACACCTTC,CASSPTHKVTLNGYTF
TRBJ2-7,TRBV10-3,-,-,TGTGCCATCAGTGATTCAAGAGGGCAGTACTTC,CAISDSRGQYF
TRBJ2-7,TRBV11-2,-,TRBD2,TGTGCCAGCAGCGAGACTAGCGGGAGGGGCCGCGAGCAGTACTTC,CASSETSGRGREQYF
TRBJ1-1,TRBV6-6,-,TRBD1,TGTGCCAGCACCCCACCCAGGGGGCTGGGTACTGAAGCTTTCTTT,CASTPPRGLGTEAFF
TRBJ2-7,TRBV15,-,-,TGTGCCACCAGCAACAAGTCCCAGTTCTCCGGCGAGCAGTACTTC,CATSNKSQFSGEQYF
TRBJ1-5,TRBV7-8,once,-,TGTGCCAGCAGCTTAGCCCTGGGGAATCAGCCCCAGCATTTT,CASSLALGNQPQHF
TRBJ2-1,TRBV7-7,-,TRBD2,TGTGCTAGCAGCCCCACTAGCGGGTCGTACAATGAGCAGTTCTTC,CASSPTSGSYNEQFF
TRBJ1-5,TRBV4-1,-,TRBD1,TGCGCCAGCAGCCAACTCCAGGGGGCTAATAGCAATCAGCCCCAGCATTTT,CASSQLQGANSNQPQHF
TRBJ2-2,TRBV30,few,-,TGTGCCTGGAGACTATCCCTGGGCGGGGAGCTGTTTTTT,CAWRLSLGGELFF
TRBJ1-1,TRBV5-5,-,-,TGTGCCAGCAGCTTGGGGCCAGCGAACACTGAAGCTTTCTTT,CASSLGPANTEAFF
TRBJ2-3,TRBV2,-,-,TGTGCCAGCAGTGAAGAAAAGGGTGGCACAGATACGCAGTATTTT,CASSEEKGGTDTQYF
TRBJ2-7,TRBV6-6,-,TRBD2,TGTGCCAGCAGTTCTCTCGGAGCGGGGGAGGACGAGCAGTACTTC,CASSSLGAGEDEQYF
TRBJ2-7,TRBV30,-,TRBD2,TGTGCCTGGAGTGGACTAGCGGGGGGGGTGAAGCAGTACTTC,CAWSGLAGGVKQYF
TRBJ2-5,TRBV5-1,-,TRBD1,TGCGCCAGCAGCTTACGGACAGGGGGTTTCGAGACCCAGTACTTC,CASSLRTGGFETQYF
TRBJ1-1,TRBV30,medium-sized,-,TGTGCCGGCGGGGGGTTTACTGAAGCTTTCTTT,CAGGGFTEAFF
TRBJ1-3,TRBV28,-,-,TGTGCCAGCCGCTCGGGAGGCTCTGGAAACACCATATATTTT,CASRSGGSGNTIYF
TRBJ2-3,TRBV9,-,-,TGTGCCAGCAGCGTAGGGGCCTCTAGCACAGATACGCAGTATTTT,CASSVGASSTDTQYF
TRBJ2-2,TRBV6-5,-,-,TGTGCCAGCACACAGGGAAACACCGGGGAGCTGTTTTTT,CASTQGNTGELFF
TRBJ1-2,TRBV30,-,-,TGTGCCTGGAATAGTGGGGGGCTAGGCTATGGCTACACCTTC,CAWNSGGLGYGYTF
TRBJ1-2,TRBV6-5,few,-,TGTGCCAGCAGCCGCGGGACACTCTTCCGAGGCTACACCTTC,CASSRGTLFRGYTF
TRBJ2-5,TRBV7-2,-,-,TGTGCCAGCAGCTTAGCGCCGGGTCCGCAAGAGACCCAGTACTTC,CASSLAPGPQETQYF
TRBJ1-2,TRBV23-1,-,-,TGCGCCAGCAGTCAATCTGGTGGCAGAGCTTACTATGGCTACACCTTC,CASSQSGGRAYYGYTF
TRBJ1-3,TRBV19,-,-,TGTGCCAGTAGTATAGCCCCGATCTCTGGAAACACCATATATTTT,CASSIAPISGNTIYF
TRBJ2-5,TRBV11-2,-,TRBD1,TGTGCCAGCAGCGTACCGGGACAGCAAGAGACCCAGTACTTC,CASSVPGQQETQYF
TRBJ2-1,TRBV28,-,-,TGTGCCAGCAGAGAGGGACAAAAGGGGCAGTTCTTC,CASREGQKGQFF
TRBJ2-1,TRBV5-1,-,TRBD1,TGCGCCAGCAGCTTAGGGGACAGGGTGGTCCATGAGCAGTTCTTC,CASSLGDRVVHEQFF
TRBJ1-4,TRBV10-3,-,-,TGTGCCATCAGTGAAAAAGGGACTGATAATGAAAAACTGTTTTTT,CAISEKGTDNEKLFF
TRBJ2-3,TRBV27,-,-,TGTGCCAGCAGTTTCGGGTACGGGAGCAGGACAGATACGCAGTATTTT,CASSFGYGSRTDTQYF
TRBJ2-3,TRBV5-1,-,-,TGCGCCAGCAGCTTGGAACCTGCAGGGACCACAGATACGCAGTATTTT,CASSLEPAGTTDTQYF
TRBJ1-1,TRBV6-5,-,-,TGTGCCAGCAGTTACTCGATCAGGGAGGCTGAAGCTTTCTTT,CASSYSIREAEAFF
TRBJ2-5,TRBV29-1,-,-,TGCAGCGTCCTGGGGGGTCAAGAGACCCAGTACTTC,CSVLGGQETQYF
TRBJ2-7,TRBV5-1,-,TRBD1,TGCGCCAGCAGCACCGGACAGGGGGGGTACGAGCAGTACTTC,CASSTGQGGYEQYF
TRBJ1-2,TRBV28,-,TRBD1,TGTGCCAGCCTCCCAGGTCAGGGGGGCTATGGCTACACCTTC,CASLPGQGGYGYTF
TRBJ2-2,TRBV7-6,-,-,TGTGCCAGCAGCTCAGGGACAGAGCTGTTTTTT,CASSSGTELFF
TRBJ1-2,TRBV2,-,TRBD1,TGTGCCAGCACGGATGAGGGACAGAACTATGGCTACACCTTC,CASTDEGQNYGYTF
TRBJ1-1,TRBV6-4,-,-,TGTGCCTCTAAGGTTAAGGAGAACACTGAAGCTTTCTTT,CASKVKENTEAFF
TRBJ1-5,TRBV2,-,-,TGTGCCAGCAGGGGGCCGGGGGGCTCCTTCTATAGCAATCAGCCCCAGCATTTT,CASRGPGGSFYSNQPQHF
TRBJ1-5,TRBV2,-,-,TGTGCCAGCAGTGAAGCGCTTGGCGGTCAGTCCCAGCATTTT,CASSEALGGQSQHF
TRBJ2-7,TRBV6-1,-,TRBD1,TGTGCCAGCAGCCCGGGACAGGGCGGCGAGCAGTACTTC,CASSPGQGGEQYF
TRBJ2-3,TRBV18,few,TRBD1,TGTGCCAGCTCACCCGAGGGACAGGACGTTACGCAGTATTTT,CASSPEGQDVTQYF
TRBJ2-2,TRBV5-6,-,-,TGTGCCAGCAGCCCAAAGGTCGGGGGGCAGGGCGGGGAGCTGTTTTTT,CASSPKVGGQGGELFF
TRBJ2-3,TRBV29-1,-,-,TGCAGCGTGAGAGCCCAAGGAGTGGGAGTAAGCACAGATACGCAGTATTTT,CSVRAQGVGVSTDTQYF
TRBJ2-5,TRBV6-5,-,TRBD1,TGTGCCAGCAGCCCCTGGACAGGACAAGAGACCCAGTACTTC,CASSPWTGQETQYF
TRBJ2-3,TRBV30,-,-,TGTGCCTGGACCTTCTCCCGCGATACGCAGTATTTT,CAWTFSRDTQYF
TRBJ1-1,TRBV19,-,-,TGTGCCAGTAGTACCACAAACGGACAGAACACTGAAGCTTTCTTT,CASSTTNGQNTEAFF
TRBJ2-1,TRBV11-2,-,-,TGTGCCAGCAGGCAAAGCGTCAGGGAGCAGTTCTTC,CASRQSVREQFF
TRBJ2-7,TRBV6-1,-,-,TGTGCCAGCACAGGGCTGAGGAGCTCCTACGAGCAGTACTTC,CASTGLRSSYEQYF